One and the same sample provided the 8 T cell receptor beta chains below, sequenced in a study of T-cell memory formation after mild COVID-19. From the 5' RACE reads, TCRdb called clonotypes with MiXCR, one entry per CDR3 protein. The table records over 120,000 distinct CDR3 sequences, around 27% of them present only once. Sequencing was carried out using PBMCs or a T cell subset sorted from them (not recorded which). These receptor sequences come from an adult woman who had mild COVID-19 (a few samples of this study predate the infection). Cell type and time point are not known.

This chain uses TRBV6-5 with TRBJ2-1; the D is unclear. Between the trimmed V and J ends, which lost 0 bases and 0 bases, there was a span of 9 bases. The CDR3 loop spans 16 amino acids. Germline V gene sequence: CDR1 MNHEY, CDR2 SVGAGI. The CDR3 here is CASSYSGSFSYNEQFF. The DNA of the CDR3 is TGTGCCAGCAGTTACTCGGGAAGCTTCTCCTACAATGAGCAGTTCTTC.

The chain carries TRBV24-1 and TRBJ2-2; D tentatively fits TRBD1 or TRBD2 (6 bases each). Trimming cost V 1 base and J 4 bases, with 15 bases left between them. Germline loops: CDR1 KGHDR, CDR2 SFDVKD. The CDR3 sequence is 17 residues long. The CDR3: CATSDFKTWGATGELFF. In DNA, the CDR3 is TGTGCCACCAGTGATTTTAAGACTTGGGGGGCCACCGGGGAGCTGTTTTTT.

This clonotype was observed a few times. Here the CDR3 DNA reads TGTGCCATCAGTGGCACAGGGGGCGCGGAAACTGAAGCTTTCTTT. This sequence encodes CAISGTGGAETEAFF. The V and J genes are TRBV10-3 and TRBJ1-1; 9 bases match TRBD1. Germline V CDR1 and CDR2: ENHRY, SYGVKD. The CDR3 runs to 15 residues. The junction had 8 bases not matched to a gene; V was cut back by 4 bases and J by 5 bases.

This clonotype was found many times. V gene TRBV7-7 combines with J gene TRBJ2-7, with 7 nucleotides matching TRBD1. The CDR3 loop spans 15 amino acids. Per germline, CDR1 SSHAT and CDR2 FNYEAQ (reference sequence). Losses at the gene ends were 1 base for V and 2 bases for J; bases not matched to a gene: 5. CDR3 in DNA: TGTGCCAGCAGCTTAGGACAGGGCGATACCTACGAGCAGTACTTC. It yields the protein CASSLGQGDTYEQYF.

The CDR3 nucleotides are TGTGCCACCAGGGAGGGAGCGAGCGGGGAGCTGTTTTTT. Amino acids: CATREGASGELFF. This chain links TRBV24-1 with TRBJ2-2; D might be TRBD2 (6 bases). With 7 bases removed from V and 7 bases from J, the gap between germline ends came to 12 bases. CDR3 length equals 13 residues. CDR1 is KGHDR and CDR2 is SFDVKD in the germline V gene.

A few counts support this clonotype. This sequence joins TRBV3-1 and TRBJ2-3, with 7 bases that match TRBD1. Germline V gene lookup returns CDR1 LGHDT and CDR2 YNNKEL (reference sequence). This CDR3 has 14 amino acids. Losses at the gene ends were 10 bases for V and 2 bases for J; bases not matched to a gene: 9. The CDR3 nucleotides read TGTGCCACAGCTAGGGGGCCATACACAGATACGCAGTATTTT. This encodes CATARGPYTDTQYF.

The chain employs TRBV10-3 and TRBJ1-2; 8 bases match TRBD1. Germline loops: CDR1 ENHRY, CDR2 SYGVKD. V shed 0 bases, J shed 6 bases, and the junction held 6 bases outside the gene matches. This CDR3 has 15 residues. In nucleotides, the CDR3 is TGTGCCATCAGTGAGTCCGAGACAGGGGTGAATGGCTACACCTTC. Protein product: CAISESETGVNGYTF.

This clonotype was found a few times. The chain uses TRBV7-6 and TRBJ2-5; tentative D call: TRBD2 (6 bases). CDR1 is SGHVS and CDR2 is FNYEAQ in the germline V gene. V lost 0 bases to trimming and J lost 5 bases, with 13 bases between them. CDR3 length: 15 amino acids. The CDR3 loop reads CASSLAGVREETQYF. CDR3 nucleotide sequence: TGTGCCAGCAGCTTAGCGGGGGTCCGGGAGGAGACCCAGTACTTC.